This T cell receptor beta chain was sequenced in a study of monozygotic twins with inflammatory bowel disease. With the 5' RACE reads reprocessed, TCRdb shows one record per CDR3 protein and no DNA. The table for this sample gives a few hundred thousand distinct CDR3 sequences. The CDR3 is 12 amino acids. CDR1 and CDR2 from the germline V gene are SNHLY and FYNNEI. Sequencing was performed on blood. This chain joins TRBV2 and TRBJ2-7; the TRBD2 assignment by TCRdb is unverifiable without DNA. The receptor's source is a human donor with ulcerative colitis or Crohn's disease, or a healthy co-twin of an affected twin (not recorded which). CDR3 sequence reads: CASSERGFKQYF.